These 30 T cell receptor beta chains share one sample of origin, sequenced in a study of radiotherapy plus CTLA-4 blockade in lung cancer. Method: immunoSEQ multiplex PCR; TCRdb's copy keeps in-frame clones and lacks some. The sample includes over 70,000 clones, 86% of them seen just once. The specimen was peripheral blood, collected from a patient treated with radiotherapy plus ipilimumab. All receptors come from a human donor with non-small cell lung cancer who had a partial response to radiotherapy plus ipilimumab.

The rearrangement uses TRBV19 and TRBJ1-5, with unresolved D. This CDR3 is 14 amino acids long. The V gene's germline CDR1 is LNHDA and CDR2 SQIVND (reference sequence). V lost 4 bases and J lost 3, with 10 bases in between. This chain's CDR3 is CASSTTGSNQPQHF. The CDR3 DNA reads TGTGCCAGTAGTACGACGGGTTCCAATCAGCCCCAGCATTTT.

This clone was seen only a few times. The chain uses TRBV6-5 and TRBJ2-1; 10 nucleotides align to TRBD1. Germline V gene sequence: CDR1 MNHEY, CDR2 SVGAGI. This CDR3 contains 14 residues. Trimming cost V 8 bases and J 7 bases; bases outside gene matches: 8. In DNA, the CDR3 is TGTGCCAGCGGGGACAGGGGTCCCTTTAATGAGCAGTTCTTC. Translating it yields CASGDRGPFNEQFF.

DNA of the CDR3: TGTGCCAGCTCACCACCGTCCGGGAACACCGGGGAGCTGTTTTTT. This sequence encodes CASSPPSGNTGELFF. The chain has TRBV18 and TRBJ2-2; D ambiguous. The ends were cut back, 0 bases at V and 1 base at J, with 6 bases in the middle. The length of the CDR3 is 15 residues. Looked up from germline, CDR1 is KGHSH and CDR2 is LQKENI.

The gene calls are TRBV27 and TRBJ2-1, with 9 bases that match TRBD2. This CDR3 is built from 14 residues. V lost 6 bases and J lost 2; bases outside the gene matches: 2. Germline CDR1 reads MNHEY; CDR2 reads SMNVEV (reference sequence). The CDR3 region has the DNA TGTGCCAGCAGCCGACTAGCGGCCTACAATGAGCAGTTCTTC. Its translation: CASSRLAAYNEQFF.

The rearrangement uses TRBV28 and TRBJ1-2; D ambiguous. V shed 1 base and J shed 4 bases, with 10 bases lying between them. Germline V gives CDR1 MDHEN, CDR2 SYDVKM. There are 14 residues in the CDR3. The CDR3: CASSLSNPPYGYTF. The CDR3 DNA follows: TGTGCCAGCAGTTTATCAAATCCCCCCTATGGCTACACCTTC.

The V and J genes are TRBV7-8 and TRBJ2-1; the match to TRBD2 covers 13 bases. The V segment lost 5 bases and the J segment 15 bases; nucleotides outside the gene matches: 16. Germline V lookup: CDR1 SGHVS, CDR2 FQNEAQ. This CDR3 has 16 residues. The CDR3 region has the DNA TGTGCCAGCAGCCCCCGGACTAGCGGGAGACCCTTTGGCACGTTCTTC. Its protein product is CASSPRTSGRPFGTFF.

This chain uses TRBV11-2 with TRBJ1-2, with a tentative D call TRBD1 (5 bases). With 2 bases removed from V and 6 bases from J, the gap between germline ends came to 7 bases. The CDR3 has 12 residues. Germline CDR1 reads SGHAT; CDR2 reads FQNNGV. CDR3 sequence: CASSLKGDGYTF. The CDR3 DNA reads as TGTGCCAGCAGCTTAAAAGGGGATGGCTACACCTTC.

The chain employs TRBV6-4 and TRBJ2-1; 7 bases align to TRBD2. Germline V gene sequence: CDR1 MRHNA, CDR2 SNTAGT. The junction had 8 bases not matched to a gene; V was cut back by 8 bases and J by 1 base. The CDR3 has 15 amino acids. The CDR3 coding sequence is TGTGCCAGCTCCTTAGGACTAGTTTCCTACAATGAGCAGTTCTTC. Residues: CASSLGLVSYNEQFF.

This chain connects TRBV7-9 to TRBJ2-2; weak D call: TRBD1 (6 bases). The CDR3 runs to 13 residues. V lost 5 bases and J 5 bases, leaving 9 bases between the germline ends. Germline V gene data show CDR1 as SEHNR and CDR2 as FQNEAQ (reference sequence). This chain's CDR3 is CASSPQGTGELFF. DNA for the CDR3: TGTGCCAGCAGCCCTCAGGGGACCGGGGAGCTGTTTTTT.

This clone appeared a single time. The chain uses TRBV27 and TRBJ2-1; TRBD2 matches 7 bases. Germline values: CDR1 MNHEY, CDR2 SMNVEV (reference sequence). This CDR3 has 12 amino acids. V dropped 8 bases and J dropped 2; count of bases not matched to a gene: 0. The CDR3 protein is CASGRAYNEQFF. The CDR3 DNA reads TGTGCCAGCGGGAGGGCCTACAATGAGCAGTTCTTC.

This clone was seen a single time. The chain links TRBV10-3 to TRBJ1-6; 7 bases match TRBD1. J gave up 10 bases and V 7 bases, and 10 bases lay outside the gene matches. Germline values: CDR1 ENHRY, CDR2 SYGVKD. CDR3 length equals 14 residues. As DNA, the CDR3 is TGTGCCATCACCTCCGGGACAGTGGGATCACCCCTCCACTTT. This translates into CAITSGTVGSPLHF.

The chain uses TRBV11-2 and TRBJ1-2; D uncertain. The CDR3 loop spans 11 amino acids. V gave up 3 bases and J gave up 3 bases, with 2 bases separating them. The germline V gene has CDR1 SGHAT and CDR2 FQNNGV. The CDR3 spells CASSFDYGYTF. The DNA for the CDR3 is TGTGCCAGCAGCTTCGACTATGGCTACACCTTC. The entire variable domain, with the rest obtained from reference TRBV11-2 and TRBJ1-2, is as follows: EAGVAQSPRYKIIEKRQSVAFWCNPISGHATLYWYQQILGQGPKLLIQFQNNGVVDDSQLPKDRFSAERLKGVDSTLKIQPAKLEDSAVYLCASSFDYGYTFGSGTRLTVV.

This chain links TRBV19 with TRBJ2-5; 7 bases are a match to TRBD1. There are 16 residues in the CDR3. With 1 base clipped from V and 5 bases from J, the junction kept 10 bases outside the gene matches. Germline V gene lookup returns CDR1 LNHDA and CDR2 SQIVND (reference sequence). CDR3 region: CASSIGTGGGWETQYF. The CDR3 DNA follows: TGTGCCAGTAGTATAGGGACAGGAGGAGGTTGGGAGACCCAGTACTTC.

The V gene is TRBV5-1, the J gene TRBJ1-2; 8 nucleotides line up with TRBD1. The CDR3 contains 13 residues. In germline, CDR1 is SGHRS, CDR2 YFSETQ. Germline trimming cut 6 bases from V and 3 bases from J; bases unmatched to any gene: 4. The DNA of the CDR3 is TGCGCCAGCACCCGACAGGGGCACTATGGCTACACCTTC. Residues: CASTRQGHYGYTF. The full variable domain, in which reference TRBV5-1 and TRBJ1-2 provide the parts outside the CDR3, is KAGVTQTPRYLIKTRGQQVTLSCSPISGHRSVSWYQQTPGQGLQFLFEYFSETQRNKGNFPGRFSGRQFSNSRSEMNVSTLELGDSALYLCASTRQGHYGYTFGSGTRLTVV.

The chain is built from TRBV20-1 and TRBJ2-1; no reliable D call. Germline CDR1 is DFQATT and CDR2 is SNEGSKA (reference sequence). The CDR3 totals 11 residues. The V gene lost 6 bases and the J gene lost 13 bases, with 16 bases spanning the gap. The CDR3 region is CSARTDRSQFF. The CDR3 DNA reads TGCAGTGCCAGAACTGATCGGTCTCAGTTCTTC.

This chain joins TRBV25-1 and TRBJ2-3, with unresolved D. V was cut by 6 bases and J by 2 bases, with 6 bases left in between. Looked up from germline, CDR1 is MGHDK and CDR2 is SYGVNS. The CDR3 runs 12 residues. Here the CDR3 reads CASRSSTDTQYF. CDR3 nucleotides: TGTGCCAGCAGGAGCTCCACAGATACGCAGTATTTT.

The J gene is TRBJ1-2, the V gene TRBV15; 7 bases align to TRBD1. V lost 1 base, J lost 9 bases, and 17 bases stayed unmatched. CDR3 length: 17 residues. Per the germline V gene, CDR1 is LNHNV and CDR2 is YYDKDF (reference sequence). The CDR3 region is CATSRGRILQGSLSYTF. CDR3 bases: TGTGCCACCAGCAGAGGGAGAATCCTACAGGGGAGCCTGAGCTACACCTTC.

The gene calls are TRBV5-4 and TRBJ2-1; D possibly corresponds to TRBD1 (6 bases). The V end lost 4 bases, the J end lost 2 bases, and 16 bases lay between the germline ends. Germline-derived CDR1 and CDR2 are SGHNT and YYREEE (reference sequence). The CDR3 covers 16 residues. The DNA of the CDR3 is TGTGCCAGCAGCCCTCCGGGACAAGAACCCTACAATGAGCAGTTCTTC. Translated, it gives CASSPPGQEPYNEQFF. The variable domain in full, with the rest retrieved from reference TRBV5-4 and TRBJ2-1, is ETGVTQSPTHLIKTRGQQVTLRCSSQSGHNTVSWYQQALGQGPQFIFQYYREEENGRGNFPPRFSGLQFPNYSSELNVNALELDDSALYLCASSPPGQEPYNEQFFGPGTRLTVL.

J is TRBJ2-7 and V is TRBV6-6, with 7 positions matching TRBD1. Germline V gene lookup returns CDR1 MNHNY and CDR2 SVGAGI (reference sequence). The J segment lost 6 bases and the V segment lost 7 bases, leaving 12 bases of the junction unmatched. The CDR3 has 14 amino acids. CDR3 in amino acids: CASIPGGPGGEQYF. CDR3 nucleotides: TGTGCCAGCATACCAGGGGGTCCGGGTGGCGAGCAGTACTTC.

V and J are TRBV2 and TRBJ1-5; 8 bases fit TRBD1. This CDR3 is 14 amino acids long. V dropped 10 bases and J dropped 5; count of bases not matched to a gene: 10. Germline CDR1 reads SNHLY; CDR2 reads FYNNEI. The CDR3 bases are TGTGCCACCAATGGACAGGGCCGGGATCAGCCCCAGCATTTT. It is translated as CATNGQGRDQPQHF.

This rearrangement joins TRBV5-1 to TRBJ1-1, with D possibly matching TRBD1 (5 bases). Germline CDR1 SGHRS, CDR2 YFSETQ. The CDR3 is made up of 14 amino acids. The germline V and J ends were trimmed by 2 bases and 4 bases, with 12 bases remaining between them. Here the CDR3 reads CASSFGGEGTEAFF. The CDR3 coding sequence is TGCGCCAGCAGCTTTGGAGGGGAGGGCACTGAAGCTTTCTTT.

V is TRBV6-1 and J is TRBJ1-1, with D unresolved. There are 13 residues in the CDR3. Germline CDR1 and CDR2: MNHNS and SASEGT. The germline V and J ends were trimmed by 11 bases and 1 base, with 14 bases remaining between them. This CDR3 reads CAGRASWNTEAFF. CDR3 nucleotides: TGTGCCGGGCGGGCGAGCTGGAACACTGAAGCTTTCTTT.

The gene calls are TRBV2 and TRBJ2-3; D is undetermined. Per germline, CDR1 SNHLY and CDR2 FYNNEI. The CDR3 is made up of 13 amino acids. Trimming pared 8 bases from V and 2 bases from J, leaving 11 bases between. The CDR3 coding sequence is TGTGCCAGCGAGTCCCAAATCACAGATACGCAGTATTTT. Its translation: CASESQITDTQYF.

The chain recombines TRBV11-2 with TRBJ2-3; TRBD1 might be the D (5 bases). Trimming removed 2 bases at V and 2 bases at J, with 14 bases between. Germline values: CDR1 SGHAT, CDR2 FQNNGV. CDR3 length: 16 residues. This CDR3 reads CASSLNPGIVTDTQYF. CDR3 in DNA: TGTGCCAGCAGCTTAAATCCAGGGATCGTCACAGATACGCAGTATTTT.

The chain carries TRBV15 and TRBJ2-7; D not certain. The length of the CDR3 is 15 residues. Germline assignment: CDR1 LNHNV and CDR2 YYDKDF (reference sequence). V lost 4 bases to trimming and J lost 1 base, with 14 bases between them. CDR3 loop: CATSNDGSRSYEQYF. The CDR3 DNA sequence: TGTGCCACCAGCAATGACGGCTCTAGATCCTACGAGCAGTACTTC.

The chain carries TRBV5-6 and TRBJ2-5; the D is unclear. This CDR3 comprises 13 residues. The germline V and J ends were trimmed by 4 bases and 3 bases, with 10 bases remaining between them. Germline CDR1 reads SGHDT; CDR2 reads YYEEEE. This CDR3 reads CASSQTSEETQYF. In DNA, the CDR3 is TGTGCCAGCAGCCAGACTTCCGAAGAGACCCAGTACTTC.

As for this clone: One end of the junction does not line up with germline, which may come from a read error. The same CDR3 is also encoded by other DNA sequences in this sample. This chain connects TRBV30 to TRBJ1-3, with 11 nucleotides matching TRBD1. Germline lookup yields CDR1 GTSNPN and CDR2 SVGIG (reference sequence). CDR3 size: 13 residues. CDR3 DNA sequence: TGCGCCTCCGGGACAGGGGGGGGAAACACCATATATTTT. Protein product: CASGTGGGNTIYF.

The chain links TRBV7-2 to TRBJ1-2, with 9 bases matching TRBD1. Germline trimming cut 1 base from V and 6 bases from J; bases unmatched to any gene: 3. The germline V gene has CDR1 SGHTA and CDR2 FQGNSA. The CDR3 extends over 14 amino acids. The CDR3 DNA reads TGTGCCAGCAGCTTAGGGGACAGGGCCAATGGCTACACCTTC. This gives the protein CASSLGDRANGYTF.

The CDR3 protein is CASSYTQTGGGETQYF. In nucleotides, the CDR3 is TGTGCCAGCAGTTACACTCAGACAGGGGGTGGAGAGACCCAGTACTTC. The rearrangement links TRBV27 to TRBJ2-5; 9 nucleotides match TRBD1. V dropped 4 bases and J dropped 4; count of bases not matched to a gene: 10. This CDR3 comprises 16 residues. Germline values: CDR1 MNHEY, CDR2 SMNVEV (reference sequence).

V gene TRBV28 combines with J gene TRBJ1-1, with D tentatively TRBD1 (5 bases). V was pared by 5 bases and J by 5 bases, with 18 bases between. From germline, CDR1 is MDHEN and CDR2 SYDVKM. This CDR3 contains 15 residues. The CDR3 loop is CASSPSGLGETEAFF. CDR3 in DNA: TGTGCCAGCAGTCCATCAGGGTTAGGGGAAACTGAAGCTTTCTTT.